The 16 T cell receptor beta chains below all came from one sample that was sequenced in a study of T cell responses to AZD1222 COVID-19 vaccine. Using immunoSEQ multiplex PCR, the repertoire was profiled, and TCRdb retains in-frame clones only, with some absent. Seen here are 90,000 to 120,000 clones, 93% observed once, and the top ten hold roughly 5%. This specimen was peripheral blood, taken on day 0 of AZD1222 vaccination. The receptors shown here come from an adult in good health.

This chain connects TRBV19 to TRBJ2-5; D not resolved. Germline-derived CDR1 and CDR2 are LNHDA and SQIVND (reference sequence). V was trimmed by 3 bases and J by 5 bases, leaving 22 bases between them. The CDR3 runs to 17 residues. CDR3: CASSISYPDFDGETQYF. The CDR3 DNA follows: TGTGCCAGTAGTATCTCATACCCCGACTTCGACGGGGAGACCCAGTACTTC.

The J gene is TRBJ2-7, the V gene TRBV29-1, with D perhaps TRBD2 (5 bases). Germline assignment: CDR1 SQVTM and CDR2 ANQGSEA. V was pared by 6 bases and J by 3 bases, with 21 bases between. This CDR3 has 15 amino acids. As DNA, the CDR3 is TGCAGCGTCACCTCCTCGGGTTTCGGAGGCTACGAGCAGTACTTC. Encoded protein: CSVTSSGFGGYEQYF.

This rearrangement joins TRBV7-2 to TRBJ2-3; weak D call: TRBD2 (6 bases). Germline V gives CDR1 SGHTA, CDR2 FQGNSA. This CDR3 contains 14 residues. V was trimmed by 2 bases and J by 1 base, leaving 7 bases between them. CDR3 DNA: TGTGCCAGCAGCTTAACGGGAGGCACAGATACGCAGTATTTT. The encoded protein is CASSLTGGTDTQYF.

The chain couples TRBV5-4 to TRBJ2-7; tentatively, D is TRBD2 (5 bases). The CDR3 is made up of 13 amino acids. V gave up 0 bases and J gave up 5 bases, with 9 bases separating them. Per germline, CDR1 SGHNT and CDR2 YYREEE (reference sequence). CDR3 sequence: CASSLASGNEQYF. The CDR3 region has the DNA TGTGCCAGCAGCTTGGCCTCGGGAAACGAGCAGTACTTC. Filled out from reference TRBV5-4 and TRBJ2-7, the complete variable domain reads ETGVTQSPTHLIKTRGQQVTLRCSSQSGHNTVSWYQQALGQGPQFIFQYYREEENGRGNFPPRFSGLQFPNYSSELNVNALELDDSALYLCASSLASGNEQYFGPGTRLTVT.

The chain has TRBV7-8 and TRBJ1-1, with 8 bases that match TRBD1. The ends lost 8 bases at V and 4 bases at J; junction bases unmatched: 12. The CDR3 totals 15 residues. Germline-derived CDR1 and CDR2 are SGHVS and FQNEAQ. The CDR3 nucleotides read TGTGCCAGCTCCGTTGGCGGACAGGGTTCCACTGAAGCTTTCTTT. Translating it yields CASSVGGQGSTEAFF. Supplemented by reference TRBV7-8 and TRBJ1-1, the full variable domain reads GAGVSQSPRYKVAKRGQDVALRCDPISGHVSLFWYQQALGQGPEFLTYFQNEAQLDKSGLPSDRFFAERPEGSVSTLKIQRTQQEDSAVYLCASSVGGQGSTEAFFGQGTRLTVV.

The rearrangement uses TRBV13 and TRBJ2-3, with unresolved D. This CDR3 contains 13 residues. Germline V lookup: CDR1 PRHDT, CDR2 FYEKMQ (reference sequence). Trimming stripped 5 bases from V and 1 base from J, with 7 bases between. This chain's CDR3 is CASSPTGTDTQYF. The CDR3, as DNA: TGTGCCAGCAGCCCCACGGGCACAGATACGCAGTATTTT.

The rearrangement links TRBV6-2 or TRBV6-3 to TRBJ2-1; no firm D call. The V gene's germline CDR1 is MNHEY and CDR2 SVGEGT. V lost 0 bases, J lost 3 bases, and 12 bases lay in between. The length of the CDR3 is 16 residues. CDR3 residues: CASSYSTYRGYNEQFF. CDR3 nucleotide sequence: TGTGCCAGCAGTTACTCGACGTACAGAGGCTACAATGAGCAGTTCTTC.

The chain recombines TRBV5-1 with TRBJ2-7; TRBD2 agrees at 7 bases. The CDR3 runs to 14 residues. Unmatched junction bases numbered 8, after V lost 5 bases and J lost 3 bases. CDR1 SGHRS and CDR2 YFSETQ come from the germline V gene. CDR3 bases: TGCGCCAGCAGACCGGGCGGGAGTATCTACGAGCAGTACTTC. This translates into CASRPGGSIYEQYF.

The chain combines TRBV19 with TRBJ1-3, with TRBD1 as a possible D gene (5 bases). Germline CDR1 is LNHDA and CDR2 is SQIVND (reference sequence). V was trimmed by 5 bases and J by 2 bases, leaving 10 bases between them. The CDR3 contains 14 residues. In DNA form, the CDR3 reads TGTGCCAGTAGTCCAACAGGTGCTGGAAACACCATATATTTT. Its translation: CASSPTGAGNTIYF.

The chain carries TRBV2 and TRBJ2-5; TRBD2 matches 9 bases. The CDR3 runs to 14 residues. CDR1 is SNHLY, CDR2 FYNNEI, per germline. With 10 bases clipped from V and 1 base from J, the junction kept 7 bases outside the gene matches. This CDR3 is CATATSGPQETQYF. CDR3 nucleotides: TGTGCCACCGCGACTAGCGGACCCCAAGAGACCCAGTACTTC.

The chain joins TRBV29-1 to TRBJ1-1; D unclear. This CDR3 spans 15 amino acids. In germline, CDR1 is SQVTM, CDR2 ANQGSEA. V shed 5 bases and J shed 1 base, with 17 bases lying between them. CDR3 sequence reads: CSVTYSGRGNTEAFF. The CDR3 bases are TGCAGCGTTACATACTCGGGCCGAGGGAACACTGAAGCTTTCTTT. The variable domain in full, with the rest retrieved from reference TRBV29-1 and TRBJ1-1, is SAVISQKPSRDICQRGTSLTIQCQVDSQVTMMFWYRQQPGQSLTLIATANQGSEATYESGFVIDKFPISRPNLTFSTLTVSNMSPEDSSIYLCSVTYSGRGNTEAFFGQGTRLTVV.

The rearrangement links TRBV7-9 to TRBJ1-6; D is unresolved. Trimming pared 4 bases from V and 6 bases from J, leaving 10 bases between. CDR3 length: 14 residues. The V gene's germline CDR1 is SEHNR and CDR2 FQNEAQ (reference sequence). CDR3 coding DNA: TGTGCCAGCAGCTCAAGGGATGGTAATTCACCCCTCCACTTT. This gives the protein CASSSRDGNSPLHF.

The V gene is TRBV6-5, the J gene TRBJ2-1; D gene ambiguous. Germline loops: CDR1 MNHEY, CDR2 SVGAGI. The CDR3 totals 12 residues. Deletions cut 2 bases from V and 7 bases from J, with 6 bases between. The CDR3 region is CASSYIRNEQFF. The DNA of the CDR3 is TGTGCCAGCAGTTACATAAGGAATGAGCAGTTCTTC.

J is TRBJ1-6 and V is TRBV5-5; weak D call: TRBD1 (6 bases). Germline V gene data show CDR1 as SGHKS and CDR2 as YYEKEE (reference sequence). V was pared by 4 bases and J by 6 bases, with 17 bases between. This CDR3 has 16 residues. CDR3 DNA sequence: TGTGCCAGCAGCGGATTAGCGTGGGGGCCTAATTCACCCCTCCACTTT. Protein product: CASSGLAWGPNSPLHF.

This chain joins TRBV15 and TRBJ2-4; TRBD1 matches at 8 bases. Germline V gene data show CDR1 as LNHNV and CDR2 as YYDKDF (reference sequence). The CDR3 is made up of 14 amino acids. V shed 3 bases, J shed 7 bases, and the junction held 5 bases outside the gene matches. The CDR3 is CATSSLDRENIQYF. DNA of the CDR3: TGTGCCACCAGCAGCCTGGACAGGGAGAACATTCAGTACTTC.

The chain joins TRBV27 to TRBJ1-1; unclear D gene. This CDR3 contains 13 residues. V was shortened by 4 bases and J by 1 base, with 7 bases between the two germline ends. Per germline, CDR1 MNHEY and CDR2 SMNVEV (reference sequence). In nucleotides, the CDR3 is TGTGCCAGCAGTTACGCCGGGAACACTGAAGCTTTCTTT. Translating it yields CASSYAGNTEAFF.